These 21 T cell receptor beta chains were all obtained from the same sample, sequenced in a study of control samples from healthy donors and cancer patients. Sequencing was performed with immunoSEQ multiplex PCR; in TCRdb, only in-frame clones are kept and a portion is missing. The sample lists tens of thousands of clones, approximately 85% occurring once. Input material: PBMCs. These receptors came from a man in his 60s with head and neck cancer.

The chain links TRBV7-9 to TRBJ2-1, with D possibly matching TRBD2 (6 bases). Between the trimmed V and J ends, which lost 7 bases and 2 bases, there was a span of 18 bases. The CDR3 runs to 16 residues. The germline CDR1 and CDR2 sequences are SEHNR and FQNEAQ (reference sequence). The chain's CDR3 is CASNPWGGTTYNEQFF. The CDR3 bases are TGTGCCAGCAACCCTTGGGGCGGGACCACCTACAATGAGCAGTTCTTC.

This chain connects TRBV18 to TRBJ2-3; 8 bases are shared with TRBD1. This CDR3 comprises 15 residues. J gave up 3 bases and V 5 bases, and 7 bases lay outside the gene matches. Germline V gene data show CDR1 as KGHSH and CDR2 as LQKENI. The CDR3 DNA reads TGTGCCAGCTCAACGAATGGACAGGGAACAGATACGCAGTATTTT. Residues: CASSTNGQGTDTQYF.

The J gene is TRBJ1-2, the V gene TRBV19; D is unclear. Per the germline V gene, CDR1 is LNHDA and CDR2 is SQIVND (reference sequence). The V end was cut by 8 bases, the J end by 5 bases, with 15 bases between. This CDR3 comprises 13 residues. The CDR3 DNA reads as TGTGCCAGTCAACCACCCGATATGTATGGCTACACCTTC. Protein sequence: CASQPPDMYGYTF.

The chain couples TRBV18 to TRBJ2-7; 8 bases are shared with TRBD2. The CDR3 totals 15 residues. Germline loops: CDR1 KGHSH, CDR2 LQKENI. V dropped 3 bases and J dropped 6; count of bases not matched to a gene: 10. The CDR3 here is CASSPPGRGDREQYF. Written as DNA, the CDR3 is TGTGCCAGCTCACCTCCCGGGAGGGGGGATCGCGAGCAGTACTTC.

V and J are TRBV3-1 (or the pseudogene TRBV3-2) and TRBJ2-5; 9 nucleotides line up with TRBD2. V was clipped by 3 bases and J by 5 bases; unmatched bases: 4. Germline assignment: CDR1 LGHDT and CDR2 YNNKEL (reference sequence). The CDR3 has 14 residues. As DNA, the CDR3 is TGTGCCAGCAGCCAGGGACTAGCCCGGGAGACCCAGTACTTC. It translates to CASSQGLARETQYF.

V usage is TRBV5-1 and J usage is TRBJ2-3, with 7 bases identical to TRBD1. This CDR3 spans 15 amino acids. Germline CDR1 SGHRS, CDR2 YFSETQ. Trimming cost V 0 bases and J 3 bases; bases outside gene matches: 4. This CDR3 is CASSLEGGETDTQYF. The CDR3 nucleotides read TGCGCCAGCAGCTTGGAAGGGGGCGAGACAGATACGCAGTATTTT.

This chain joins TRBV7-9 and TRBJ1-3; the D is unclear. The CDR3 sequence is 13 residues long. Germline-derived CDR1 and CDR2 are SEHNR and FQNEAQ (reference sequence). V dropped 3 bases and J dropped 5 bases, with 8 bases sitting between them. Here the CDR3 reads CASSFPERNTIYF. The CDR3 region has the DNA TGTGCCAGCAGCTTTCCCGAGAGAAACACCATATATTTT.

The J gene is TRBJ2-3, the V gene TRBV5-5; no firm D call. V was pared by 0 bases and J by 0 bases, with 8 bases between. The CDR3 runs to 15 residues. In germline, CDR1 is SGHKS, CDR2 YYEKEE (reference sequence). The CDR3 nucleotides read TGTGCCAGCAGCTTGGCAGTTGGGAGCACAGATACGCAGTATTTT. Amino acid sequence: CASSLAVGSTDTQYF.

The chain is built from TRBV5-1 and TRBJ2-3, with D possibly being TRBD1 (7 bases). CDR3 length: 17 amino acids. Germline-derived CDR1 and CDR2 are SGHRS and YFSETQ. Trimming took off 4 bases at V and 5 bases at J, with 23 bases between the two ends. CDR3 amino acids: CASSNYRGTGEGDTQYF. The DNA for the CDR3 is TGCGCCAGCAGCAACTACAGGGGAACGGGAGAGGGAGATACGCAGTATTTT.

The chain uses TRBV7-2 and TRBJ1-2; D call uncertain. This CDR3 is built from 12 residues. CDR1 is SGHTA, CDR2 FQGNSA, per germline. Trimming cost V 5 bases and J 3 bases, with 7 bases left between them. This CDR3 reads CASSQDYYGYTF. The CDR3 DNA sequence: TGTGCCAGCAGCCAAGATTACTATGGCTACACCTTC.

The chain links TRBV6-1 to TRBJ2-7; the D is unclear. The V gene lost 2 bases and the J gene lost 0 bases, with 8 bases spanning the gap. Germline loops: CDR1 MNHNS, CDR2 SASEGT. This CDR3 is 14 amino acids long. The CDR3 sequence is CASSEYQASYEQYV. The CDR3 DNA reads TGTGCCAGCAGTGAATACCAGGCCTCCTACGAGCAGTACGTC.

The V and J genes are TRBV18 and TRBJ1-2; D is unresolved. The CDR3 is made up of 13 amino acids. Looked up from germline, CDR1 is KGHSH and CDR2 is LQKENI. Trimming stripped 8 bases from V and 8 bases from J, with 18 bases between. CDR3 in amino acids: CASHLMGSGGYTF. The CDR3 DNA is TGTGCCAGCCATCTAATGGGATCGGGAGGCTACACCTTC.

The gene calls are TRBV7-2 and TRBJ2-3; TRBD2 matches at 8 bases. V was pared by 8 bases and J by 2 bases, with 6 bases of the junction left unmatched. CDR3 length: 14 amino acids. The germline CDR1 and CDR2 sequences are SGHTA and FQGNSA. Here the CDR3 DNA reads TGTGCCAGCCATTTAGCGGGAAACACAGATACGCAGTATTTT. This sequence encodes CASHLAGNTDTQYF.

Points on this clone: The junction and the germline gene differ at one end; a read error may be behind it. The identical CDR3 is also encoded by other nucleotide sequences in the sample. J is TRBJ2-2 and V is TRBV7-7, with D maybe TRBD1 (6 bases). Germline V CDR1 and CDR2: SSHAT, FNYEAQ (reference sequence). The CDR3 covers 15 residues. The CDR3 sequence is CASSSGTPNTGELFF. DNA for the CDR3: TGTGCTAGCAGTTCCGGGACACCTAACACCGGGGAGCTGTTTTTT.

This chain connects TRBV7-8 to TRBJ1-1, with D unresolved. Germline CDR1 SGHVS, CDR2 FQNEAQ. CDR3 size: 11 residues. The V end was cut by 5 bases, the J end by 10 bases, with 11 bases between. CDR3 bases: TGTGCCAGCAGCGCGCAAGCGTCAGCTTTCTTT. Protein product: CASSAQASAFF.

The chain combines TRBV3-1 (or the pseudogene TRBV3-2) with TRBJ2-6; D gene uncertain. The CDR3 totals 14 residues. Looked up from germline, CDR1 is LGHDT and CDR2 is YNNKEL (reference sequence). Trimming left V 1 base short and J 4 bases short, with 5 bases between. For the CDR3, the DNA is TGTGCCAGCAGCCAAGTGGGGGGGGCCAACGTCCTGACTTTC. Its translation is CASSQVGGANVLTF.

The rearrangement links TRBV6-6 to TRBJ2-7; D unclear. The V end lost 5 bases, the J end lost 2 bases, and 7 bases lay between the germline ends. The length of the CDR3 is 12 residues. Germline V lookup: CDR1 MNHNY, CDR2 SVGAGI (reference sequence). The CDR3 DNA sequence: TGTGCCAGCAGTGTACCTCCCTACGAGCAGTACTTC. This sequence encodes CASSVPPYEQYF.

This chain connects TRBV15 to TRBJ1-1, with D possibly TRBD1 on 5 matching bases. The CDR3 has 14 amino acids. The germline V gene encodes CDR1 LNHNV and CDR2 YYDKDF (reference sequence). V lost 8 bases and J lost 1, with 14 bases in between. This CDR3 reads CATSDRDGNTEAFF. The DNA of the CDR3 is TGTGCCACCTCCGACCGGGACGGGAACACTGAAGCTTTCTTT.

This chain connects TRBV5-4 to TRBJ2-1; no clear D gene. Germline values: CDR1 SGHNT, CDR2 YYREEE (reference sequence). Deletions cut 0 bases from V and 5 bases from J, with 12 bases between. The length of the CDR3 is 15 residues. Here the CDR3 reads CASSLGLVSHNEQFF. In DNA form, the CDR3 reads TGTGCCAGCAGCTTGGGGCTAGTGTCACACAATGAGCAGTTCTTC.

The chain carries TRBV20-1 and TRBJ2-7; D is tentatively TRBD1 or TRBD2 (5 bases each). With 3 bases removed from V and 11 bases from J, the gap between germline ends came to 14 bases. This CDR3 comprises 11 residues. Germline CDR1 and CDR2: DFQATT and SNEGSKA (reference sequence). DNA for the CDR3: TGCAGTGCTAGCCCGAGGGGTGACGAGTACTTC. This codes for CSASPRGDEYF.

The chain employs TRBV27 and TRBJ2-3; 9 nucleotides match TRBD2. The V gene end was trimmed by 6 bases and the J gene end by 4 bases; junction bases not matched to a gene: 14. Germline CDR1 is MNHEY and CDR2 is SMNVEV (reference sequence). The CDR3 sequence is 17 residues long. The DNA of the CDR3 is TGTGCCAGCAGCTCCCAAGGGCCGGCGGGAGGGGCAGATACGCAGTATTTT. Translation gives CASSSQGPAGGADTQYF.